The T cell receptor beta chain described here comes from a study of T cells in Graves' hyperthyroidism and ophthalmopathy. From germline, CDR1 is SGHTA and CDR2 FQGTGA. Trimming shortened V by 0 bases and J by 0 bases, and 7 bases separated the two germline ends. The length of the CDR3 is 15 residues. What was amplified from RNA transcripts were TCR beta CDR3 regions. First-round RT-PCR with HTBI primers amplified the TCR CDR3 region. TCRdb used MiXCR to reprocess the multiplex PCR reads, holding one entry per CDR3 protein. Seen here are hundreds of thousands of distinct CDR3 sequences, approximately 15% observed once, and the top ten hold more than 4.5%. The hyperthyroidism was newly diagnosed and had lasted under 2 months; the patients were aged 18 to 65. This clonotype was observed many times.

The sample consisted of blood. The rearrangement links TRBV7-3 to TRBJ2-3, with unresolved D. The TCR originated in a woman in her twenties or thirties with Graves' hyperthyroidism that later progressed to Graves' ophthalmopathy. The CDR3: CASSLTPDSTDTQYF. The CDR3 DNA reads as TGTGCCAGCAGCTTAACACCGGATAGCACAGATACGCAGTATTTT.